This passage covers 10 T cell receptor beta chains from one sample sequenced in a study of T cell responses to AZD1222 COVID-19 vaccine. The repertoire was sequenced with immunoSEQ multiplex PCR; TCRdb's copy has only in-frame clones and lacks some. In the table there are about 120,000 clones, approximately 85% of which are singletons. This specimen was peripheral blood, taken on day 0 of MenACWY control vaccination. The receptor set was obtained from an adult in good health.

The genes are TRBV15 and TRBJ2-7, with 10 bases that match TRBD2. The junction had 4 bases not matched to a gene; V was cut back by 0 bases and J by 2 bases. Germline CDR1 LNHNV, CDR2 YYDKDF (reference sequence). This CDR3 contains 16 residues. The CDR3, as DNA: TGTGCCACCAGCAGAGACAAGCGGGGGGGTGCCTACGAGCAGTACTTC. Translating it yields CATSRDKRGGAYEQYF.

The genes are TRBV18 and TRBJ1-4, with 7 bases fitting TRBD1. Trimming removed 1 base from V and 0 bases from J; junction bases left unmatched: 8. Germline V gene data show CDR1 as KGHSH and CDR2 as LQKENI. This CDR3 region has 18 residues. Here the CDR3 DNA reads TGTGCCAGCTCACCACGACAGGGCCCGATAACAACTAATGAAAAACTGTTTTTT. It codes for CASSPRQGPITTNEKLFF.

The chain employs TRBV2 and TRBJ1-3; D unresolved. The germline CDR1 and CDR2 sequences are SNHLY and FYNNEI. This CDR3 comprises 14 residues. V was clipped by 4 bases and J by 3 bases, with 10 bases between them. The CDR3 DNA sequence: TGTGCCAGCAGTGGGGAGTTGCTTGGAAACACCATATATTTT. This gives the protein CASSGELLGNTIYF.

The chain has TRBV29-1 and TRBJ1-2; 12 bases match TRBD1. This CDR3 comprises 18 residues. V gave up 0 bases and J gave up 2 bases; unmatched junction bases: 10. CDR1 is SQVTM, CDR2 ANQGSEA, per germline. The CDR3 spells CSVEEPGQGAFSNYGYTF. As DNA, the CDR3 is TGCAGCGTTGAAGAGCCGGGACAGGGGGCTTTTTCCAACTATGGCTACACCTTC.

The chain couples TRBV7-9 to TRBJ1-5; D is undetermined. V was clipped by 4 bases and J by 0 bases, with 13 bases between them. Germline lookup yields CDR1 SEHNR and CDR2 FQNEAQ (reference sequence). This CDR3 contains 16 residues. CDR3 amino acids: CASSSSWGYSNQPQHF. The CDR3 region has the DNA TGTGCCAGCAGCTCGTCCTGGGGTTATAGCAATCAGCCCCAGCATTTT.

This chain connects TRBV28 to TRBJ1-5, with D uncertain. This CDR3 has 12 amino acids. In germline, CDR1 is MDHEN, CDR2 SYDVKM. Deletions cut 3 bases from V and 6 bases from J, with 6 bases between. The CDR3 DNA reads TGTGCCAGCAGTTTCCCCAGTCAGCCCCAGCATTTT. It specifies CASSFPSQPQHF.

The chain recombines TRBV3-1 (or the pseudogene TRBV3-2) with TRBJ1-1, with 9 nucleotides matching TRBD1. V shed 4 bases, J shed 8 bases, and the junction held 5 bases outside the gene matches. The germline V gene has CDR1 LGHDT and CDR2 YNNKEL (reference sequence). CDR3 length equals 13 residues. CDR3 residues: CASSPTGGYEAFF. The CDR3 DNA is TGTGCCAGCAGCCCCACAGGGGGCTACGAAGCTTTCTTT.

The genes are TRBV6-2 or TRBV6-3 and TRBJ2-7; 8 bases line up with TRBD2. Trimming at V came to 5 bases and at J to 2 bases, leaving 5 bases not matched to a gene. Germline CDR1 and CDR2: MNHEY and SVGEGT. The CDR3 extends over 14 amino acids. CDR3: CASSKAGVPYEQYF. CDR3 DNA: TGTGCCAGCAGTAAAGCGGGGGTTCCCTACGAGCAGTACTTC.

This sequence joins TRBV27 and TRBJ2-3, with D maybe TRBD2 (7 bases). The V end lost 1 base, the J end lost 1 base, and 12 bases lay between the germline ends. Germline assignment: CDR1 MNHEY and CDR2 SMNVEV (reference sequence). The CDR3 is 16 residues long. The CDR3 region is CASSLYGEGGTDTQYF. CDR3 DNA: TGTGCCAGCAGTTTATACGGGGAGGGGGGCACAGATACGCAGTATTTT.

J is TRBJ2-5 and V is TRBV5-4, with 7 bases identical to TRBD2. Germline trimming cut 3 bases from V and 5 bases from J; bases unmatched to any gene: 13. Germline assignment: CDR1 SGHNT and CDR2 YYREEE (reference sequence). The CDR3 contains 16 residues. The CDR3 loop is CASSSLLGSGQETQYF. The CDR3 bases are TGTGCCAGCAGCTCCTTATTGGGTAGCGGGCAGGAGACCCAGTACTTC.